These 24 T cell receptor beta chains were all obtained from the same sample, sequenced in a study of CD8 T cells in Susac syndrome. With random hexamers, roughly 0.5 to 1 ug RNA was reverse transcribed. MiXCR, applied by TCRdb to the immunoSEQ multiplex PCR reads, yields one record per CDR3 protein. The sample shows 190,000 or so distinct CDR3 sequences, approximately 95% of them seen only once. The sequencing input was CD4+ T cells from PBMCs. These receptors all stem from a human donor with multiple sclerosis.

The chain employs TRBV29-1 and TRBJ1-3; 7 bases line up with TRBD1. This CDR3 is built from 14 residues. CDR1 is SQVTM, CDR2 ANQGSEA, per germline. J lost 4 bases, V lost 1 base, and 4 bases had no gene match. CDR3: CSVEGSGGGNTIYF. CDR3 nucleotide sequence: TGCAGCGTTGAAGGGTCAGGGGGAGGAAACACCATATATTTT. The full variable domain, rest sourced from reference TRBV29-1 and TRBJ1-3, is SAVISQKPSRDICQRGTSLTIQCQVDSQVTMMFWYRQQPGQSLTLIATANQGSEATYESGFVIDKFPISRPNLTFSTLTVSNMSPEDSSIYLCSVEGSGGGNTIYFGEGSWLTVV.

The table lists this clonotype with a count of one. The rearrangement links TRBV29-1 to TRBJ2-5, with D uncertain. The CDR3 sequence is 13 residues long. Germline values: CDR1 SQVTM, CDR2 ANQGSEA. V was trimmed by 1 base and J by 1 base, leaving 7 bases between them. The CDR3 sequence is CSVEGRTQETQYF. In DNA, the CDR3 is TGCAGCGTTGAAGGACGGACCCAAGAGACCCAGTACTTC.

This sequence joins TRBV5-1 and TRBJ2-7, with 10 positions matching TRBD1. The trim removed 0 bases at V and 3 bases at J, leaving 3 bases unmatched. Germline V lookup: CDR1 SGHRS, CDR2 YFSETQ. The CDR3 runs to 15 residues. The CDR3: CASSLDGQGDYEQYV. CDR3 coding DNA: TGCGCCAGCAGCTTGGATGGACAGGGGGACTACGAGCAGTACGTC.

The chain has TRBV20-1 and TRBJ1-1; D is unresolved. CDR1 is DFQATT and CDR2 is SNEGSKA in the germline V gene (reference sequence). V was shortened by 5 bases and J by 1 base, with 14 bases between the two germline ends. CDR3 length: 14 residues. Written as DNA, the CDR3 is TGCAGTGCTCAAGTACCTCATAGGAACACTGAAGCTTTCTTT. Its translation is CSAQVPHRNTEAFF.

The rearrangement uses TRBV3-1 and TRBJ1-5, with 7 bases fitting TRBD1. J was trimmed by 3 bases and V by 4 bases; bases with no gene match: 3. CDR3 length: 14 amino acids. Germline V CDR1 and CDR2: LGHDT, YNNKEL (reference sequence). In DNA form, the CDR3 reads TGTGCCAGCAGCCTGGGACAGCACAATCAGCCCCAGCATTTT. This encodes CASSLGQHNQPQHF.

This clonotype appeared once. The J gene is TRBJ1-6, the V gene TRBV20-1, with 9 bases identical to TRBD1. The germline V gene has CDR1 DFQATT and CDR2 SNEGSKA (reference sequence). This CDR3 is 15 amino acids long. V shed 1 base and J 8 bases; nucleotides not matched to a gene: 6. The DNA for the CDR3 is TGCAGTGCTAGAGCCCCCGGGACAGGGCATTCACCCCTCCACTTT. Amino acid sequence: CSARAPGTGHSPLHF.

This clonotype was picked up one time. The rearrangement uses TRBV7-2 and TRBJ1-2; unclear D gene. The CDR3 is made up of 14 amino acids. Germline lookup yields CDR1 SGHTA and CDR2 FQGNSA. Trimming cost V 5 bases and J 6 bases, with 16 bases left between them. The CDR3 sequence is CASSPYVAVNGYTF. The CDR3 coding sequence is TGTGCCAGCAGCCCGTACGTGGCGGTAAATGGCTACACCTTC. Full variable domain (outside the CDR3, taken from reference TRBV7-2 and TRBJ1-2): GAGVSQSPSNKVTEKGKDVELRCDPISGHTALYWYRQSLGQGLEFLIYFQGNSAPDKSGLPSDRFSAERTGGSVSTLTIQRTQQEDSAVYLCASSPYVAVNGYTFGSGTRLTVV.

The chain employs TRBV2 and TRBJ2-3; unclear D gene. Germline CDR1 reads SNHLY; CDR2 reads FYNNEI. V was cut by 4 bases and J by 5 bases, with 4 bases left in between. This CDR3 spans 11 amino acids. The CDR3 DNA follows: TGTGCCAGCAGTGGGTTAGATACGCAGTATTTT. Translated, it gives CASSGLDTQYF.

The rearrangement links TRBV20-1 to TRBJ2-4; the D gene is possibly TRBD2 (6 bases). The germline V gene encodes CDR1 DFQATT and CDR2 SNEGSKA (reference sequence). V lost 3 bases to trimming and J lost 2 bases, with 17 bases between them. The CDR3 runs 16 residues. The CDR3 coding sequence is TGCAGTGCTAGTGGGGGGAGAGTCGGTCCCAAAAACATTCAGTACTTC. Protein product: CSASGGRVGPKNIQYF.

The count of this clonotype is one. The J gene is TRBJ1-1, the V gene TRBV12-3 or TRBV12-4; possible D gene TRBD1, 5 bases. Trimming took off 7 bases at V and 6 bases at J, with 12 bases between the two ends. CDR3 size: 12 residues. The CDR3 protein is CASNRGKSEAFF. In DNA, the CDR3 is TGTGCCAGCAACCGGGGGAAATCTGAAGCTTTCTTT.

The CDR3 DNA is TGTGCCAGCAGCCAAGATAACAAGGATGGCTACACCTTC. Its protein product is CASSQDNKDGYTF. The chain links TRBV3-1 to TRBJ1-2; D is ambiguous. The CDR3 contains 13 residues. Trimming shortened V by 0 bases and J by 6 bases, and 8 bases separated the two germline ends. The V gene's germline CDR1 is LGHDT and CDR2 YNNKEL (reference sequence). Drawing the rest from reference TRBV3-1 and TRBJ1-2, the complete variable domain is DTAVSQTPKYLVTQMGNDKSIKCEQNLGHDTMYWYKQDSKKFLKIMFSYNNKELIINETVPNRFSPKSPDKAHLNLHINSLELGDSAVYFCASSQDNKDGYTFGSGTRLTVV.

The chain is built from TRBV12-3 or TRBV12-4 and TRBJ1-1; no clear D gene. The V end lost 4 bases, the J end lost 4 bases, and 13 bases lay between the germline ends. The CDR3 sequence is 14 residues long. CDR3 sequence (DNA): TGTGCCAGCAGTTGGACTTTTAGCGGCACTGAAGCTTTCTTT. Translation: CASSWTFSGTEAFF.

The rearrangement joins TRBV30 to TRBJ1-1; D not resolved. CDR3 length equals 10 residues. Trimming removed 3 bases from V and 7 bases from J, with 6 bases in between. Per germline, CDR1 GTSNPN and CDR2 SVGIG (reference sequence). CDR3 DNA: TGTGCCTGGAGGGGAGGTGAAGCTTTCTTT. This encodes CAWRGGEAFF.

The CDR3 sequence: CSVEDSGTSGTDTQYF. CDR3 in DNA: TGCAGCGTTGAAGATTCGGGGACTAGCGGCACAGATACGCAGTATTTT. This chain joins TRBV29-1 and TRBJ2-3, with 10 bases fitting TRBD2. The V gene end was trimmed by 0 bases and the J gene end by 1 base; junction bases not matched to a gene: 4. CDR1 and CDR2 (germline): SQVTM, ANQGSEA. CDR3 size: 16 residues.

The gene calls are TRBV15 and TRBJ2-6; D uncertain. V lost 8 bases and J 2 bases, leaving 4 bases between the germline ends. Germline values: CDR1 LNHNV, CDR2 YYDKDF (reference sequence). The CDR3 runs 12 residues. In DNA, the CDR3 is TGTGCCACCGCAGCTGGGGCCAACGTCCTGACTTTC. Translation gives CATAAGANVLTF.

The genes are TRBV12-3 or TRBV12-4 and TRBJ1-5, with a possible D match to TRBD1 (5 bases). V lost 4 bases and J lost 6, with 10 bases in between. The CDR3 has 13 residues. CDR3 sequence reads: CASSSGTGQPQHF. The CDR3 DNA reads as TGTGCCAGCAGTTCAGGGACGGGTCAGCCCCAGCATTTT.

This clonotype showed up just once. J is TRBJ2-2 and V is TRBV7-3; unclear D gene. V lost 5 bases and J lost 4, with 8 bases in between. The length of the CDR3 is 13 residues. CDR1 and CDR2 from the germline V gene are SGHTA and FQGTGA. This chain's CDR3 is CASSPQITGELFF. The CDR3 DNA follows: TGTGCCAGCAGCCCACAGATCACCGGGGAGCTGTTTTTT.

The chain carries TRBV27 and TRBJ2-7; D uncertain. The CDR3 spans 15 residues. CDR1 is MNHEY and CDR2 is SMNVEV in the germline V gene (reference sequence). Trimming took off 3 bases at V and 5 bases at J, with 17 bases between the two ends. The chain's CDR3 is CASSFPEGRFNEQYF. CDR3 nucleotides: TGTGCCAGCAGTTTCCCCGAAGGTCGGTTCAACGAGCAGTACTTC.

This chain links TRBV30 with TRBJ2-3, with 9 nucleotides matching TRBD2. Germline trimming cut 4 bases from V and 14 bases from J; bases unmatched to any gene: 13. The CDR3 is 13 amino acids. CDR1 is GTSNPN, CDR2 SVGIG, per germline (reference sequence). CDR3 protein: CAWKGTSSPRRYF. CDR3 DNA sequence: TGTGCCTGGAAGGGGACTAGCAGTCCCCGCAGGTATTTT.

This chain links TRBV29-1 with TRBJ1-6; no clear D gene. The germline V and J ends were trimmed by 6 bases and 12 bases, with 15 bases remaining between them. Germline V gene sequence: CDR1 SQVTM, CDR2 ANQGSEA. The CDR3 runs to 12 residues. CDR3 sequence (DNA): TGCAGCGTGCAGGAATCCTTTGGACCCCTCCACTTT. The encoded protein is CSVQESFGPLHF.

J is TRBJ1-1 and V is TRBV5-4; D uncertain. Germline V gene lookup returns CDR1 SGHNT and CDR2 YYREEE (reference sequence). The CDR3 contains 17 residues. Trimming pared 4 bases from V and 0 bases from J, leaving 19 bases between. CDR3 nucleotides: TGTGCCAGCAGCCCCCGGAAGGGATCCGTCGTGAACACTGAAGCTTTCTTT. Translating it yields CASSPRKGSVVNTEAFF. The whole variable domain, filled in from reference TRBV5-4 and TRBJ1-1, reads ETGVTQSPTHLIKTRGQQVTLRCSSQSGHNTVSWYQQALGQGPQFIFQYYREEENGRGNFPPRFSGLQFPNYSSELNVNALELDDSALYLCASSPRKGSVVNTEAFFGQGTRLTVV.

The V and J genes are TRBV20-1 and TRBJ2-3; D could derive from TRBD1 or TRBD2 (5 bases each). The CDR3 covers 12 residues. Per germline, CDR1 DFQATT and CDR2 SNEGSKA (reference sequence). V lost 6 bases to trimming and J lost 7 bases, with 14 bases between them. The CDR3 DNA follows: TGCAGTGCAAGGGACCGTCGAAATACGCAGTATTTT. Translated, it gives CSARDRRNTQYF.

The J gene is TRBJ2-2, the V gene TRBV30; 7 bases are shared with TRBD1. The V segment lost 0 bases and the J segment 6 bases; nucleotides outside the gene matches: 10. CDR3 length equals 16 residues. CDR1 is GTSNPN, CDR2 SVGIG, per germline (reference sequence). In DNA, the CDR3 is TGTGCCTGGAGTGTTAGGGGGCAGGGGAAGGCCGGGGAGCTGTTTTTT. Translated: CAWSVRGQGKAGELFF.

The rearrangement uses TRBV3-1 and TRBJ1-4, with no clear D. Germline V CDR1 and CDR2: LGHDT, YNNKEL (reference sequence). The V and J ends lost 1 base and 8 bases respectively, with 5 bases between them. This CDR3 is 12 amino acids long. CDR3 DNA: TGTGCCAGCAGCCAAGTTAAAGAAAAACTGTTTTTT. This sequence encodes CASSQVKEKLFF.